This TCR beta chain was observed in a study of blood T cell repertoires in COVID-19. In the study overall: The United States, Italy and Spain supplied acute and convalescent COVID-19 samples. The analysed material was cDNA or gDNA that came from T cells, B-cell-depleted T cells, or PBMCs.

Source study methods: Amplified reference gene primers provided the basis for estimating nucleated cell counts. TCRdb keeps only in-frame clones here, not all; method: immunoSEQ multiplex PCR. That table supplies the V and J calls and clone size; D and trimming were determined from the DNA. The sample consists of about 76,000 clones, around 83% of them appearing once. This CDR3 comprises 13 residues. The germline gives CDR1 SGHKS, CDR2 YYEKEE (reference sequence). Trimming took 7 bases from V and 0 from J, leaving 9 bases between them. The gene calls are TRBV5-5 and TRBJ2-3, with D possibly being TRBD2 (5 bases). The TCR sequence derives from a human donor in a cohort sampled during active COVID-19. The sample taken for sequencing was peripheral blood. Written as DNA, the CDR3 is TGTGCCAGCGACCGGGGAAGCACAGATACGCAGTATTTT. It encodes CASDRGSTDTQYF.